Listed below are T cell receptor beta chains from one sample, sequenced in a study of T cell changes during pregnancy in multiple sclerosis. TCRdb's copy holds only in-frame clones and misses some; the assay was immunoSEQ multiplex PCR. The sample lists 41,000 or so clones, about 88% occurring once. Sample: CD4+ T cells from peripheral blood mononuclear cells, taken in the first trimester of pregnancy. The receptors here all came from a female donor with multiple sclerosis, enrolled in a pregnancy study. Both conserved end residues are part of each CDR3. D genes are given only for firm matches. Size is omitted from some rows. Given values are once, few, many or a class for expanded clones.

>TRBD1|TRBV19|.|TRBJ1-1
CASSRDSNLPNTEAFF
TGTGCCAGTAGTCGGGACAGTAACCTGCCGAACACTGAAGCTTTCTTT
>.|TRBV11-2|.|TRBJ1-5
CASSLDLGRVGQPQHF
TGTGCCAGCAGCTTAGATCTAGGCAGGGTGGGACAGCCCCAGCATTTT
>.|TRBV27|.|TRBJ1-1
CASSLQGSSTEAFF
TGTGCCAGCAGCTTACAGGGATCGAGCACTGAAGCTTTCTTT
>.|TRBV2|.|TRBJ1-1
CASSGLPNTEAFF
TGTGCCAGCAGTGGCCTACCGAACACTGAAGCTTTCTTT
>.|TRBV9|.|TRBJ1-1
CASSVETTTTEAFF
TGTGCCAGCAGCGTAGAAACGACAACCACTGAAGCTTTCTTT
>TRBD1|TRBV14|.|TRBJ1-2
CASSPRDRGLENYGYTF
TGTGCCAGCAGCCCCCGGGACAGGGGACTTGAAAACTATGGCTACACCTTC
>TRBD1|TRBV5-1|.|TRBJ2-7
CASSSGQGYDEQYF
TGCGCCAGCAGCTCCGGACAGGGTTACGACGAGCAGTACTTC
>TRBD2|TRBV28|.|TRBJ2-1
CASRSPSGRSYNEQFF
TGTGCCAGCCGAAGTCCTAGCGGGAGGTCCTACAATGAGCAGTTCTTC
>TRBD1|TRBV9|.|TRBJ2-3
CASKQGADTQYF
TGTGCCAGCAAACAGGGGGCAGATACGCAGTATTTT
>TRBD1|TRBV25-1|.|TRBJ2-1
CASTSWGGQGDNEQFF
TGTGCCAGCACTTCATGGGGCGGTCAGGGGGACAATGAGCAGTTCTTC
>TRBD1|TRBV9|.|TRBJ1-4
CASSADRGGGATNEKLFF
TGTGCCAGCAGCGCTGACAGGGGAGGGGGCGCAACTAATGAAAAACTGTTTTTT
>.|TRBV5-4|.|TRBJ2-3
CASSLSASTDTQYF
TGTGCCAGCAGCCTCAGCGCGAGCACAGATACGCAGTATTTT
>TRBD1|TRBV19|.|TRBJ1-1
CASSIVQGGAFF
TGTGCCAGTAGTATAGTACAGGGGGGAGCTTTCTTT
>.|TRBV7-3|few|TRBJ2-3
CASSIAYYRALETDTQYF
TGTGCCAGCAGCATCGCCTATTACAGGGCCTTGGAAACAGATACGCAGTATTTT
>.|TRBV14|.|TRBJ1-1
CASSQVQVSTEAFF
TGTGCCAGCAGCCAAGTACAGGTCAGCACTGAAGCTTTCTTT
>TRBD2|TRBV13|.|TRBJ2-2
CACAGAGELFF
TGTGCCTGCGCGGGGGCCGGGGAGCTGTTTTTT
>.|TRBV5-1|once|TRBJ1-5
CASSRGGGQPQHF
TGCGCCAGCAGCCGGGGAGGGGGTCAGCCCCAGCATTTT
>.|TRBV18|.|TRBJ2-5
CASSPRVRSQETQYF
TGTGCCAGCTCCCCCAGGGTACGTTCGCAAGAGACCCAGTACTTC
>.|TRBV9|.|TRBJ1-1
CASSVSLRTEAFF
TGTGCCAGCAGCGTGTCTCTGAGGACTGAAGCTTTCTTT
>.|TRBV12-5|.|TRBJ1-5
CASGLMDVGIGNQPQHF
TGTGCTAGTGGTTTAATGGACGTCGGGATCGGCAATCAGCCCCAGCATTTT
>TRBD1|TRBV18|.|TRBJ1-1
CASSRDRVYTEAFF
TGTGCCAGCTCGCGGGACAGGGTTTACACTGAAGCTTTCTTT
>TRBD2|TRBV6-4|.|TRBJ2-2
CASSAFGGSTGELFF
TGTGCCAGCAGTGCCTTTGGCGGGAGTACCGGGGAGCTGTTTTTT
>TRBD2|TRBV5-1|.|TRBJ2-2
CASSPFPISGSRNTGELFF
TGCGCCAGCAGCCCCTTCCCCATCAGCGGGAGCCGAAACACCGGGGAGCTGTTTTTT
>TRBD2|TRBV28|.|TRBJ2-1
CASSWYSRGTARNEQFF
TGTGCCAGCAGTTGGTACTCGCGGGGGACCGCTCGCAATGAGCAGTTCTTC
>.|TRBV5-5|once|TRBJ1-5
CASSLALTGIDQPQHF
TGTGCCAGCAGCTTGGCCTTGACGGGAATCGATCAGCCCCAGCATTTT
>.|TRBV5-5|once|TRBJ2-1
CASSLVGPVSDEQFF
TGTGCCAGCAGCTTGGTAGGGCCCGTTAGCGATGAGCAGTTCTTC
>.|TRBV5-1|.|TRBJ2-3
CASSPGFSGSDTQYF
TGCGCCAGCAGCCCCGGGTTTAGCGGATCAGATACGCAGTATTTT
>.|TRBV7-9|.|TRBJ1-1
CASSLPGAFTEAFF
TGTGCCAGCAGCCTCCCAGGGGCTTTCACTGAAGCTTTCTTT
>.|TRBV6-6|.|TRBJ1-5
CASSPIRGNQPQHF
TGTGCCAGCAGTCCGATAAGAGGGAATCAGCCCCAGCATTTT
>TRBD1|TRBV5-1|.|TRBJ2-2
CASRNRTGGTGELFF
TGCGCCAGCAGAAACCGGACAGGGGGCACCGGGGAGCTGTTTTTT
>.|TRBV6-5|.|TRBJ1-2
CASSPDSNYGYTF
TGTGCCAGCAGCCCGGACAGTAACTATGGCTACACCTTC
>TRBD2|TRBV15|.|TRBJ2-3
CATSRESLAGRNTQYF
TGTGCCACCAGCAGAGAATCACTAGCGGGACGCAATACGCAGTATTTT
>TRBD1|TRBV29-1|.|TRBJ2-1
CSVEEGDRGREAEQFF
TGCAGCGTTGAAGAGGGGGACAGGGGGCGCGAAGCTGAGCAGTTCTTC
>.|TRBV5-1|.|TRBJ2-1
CASSLEGVGYNEQFF
TGCGCCAGCAGCTTGGAGGGAGTTGGGTACAATGAGCAGTTCTTC
>.|TRBV19|.|TRBJ1-2
CASGQGRNPPNYGYTF
TGTGCCAGTGGGCAGGGGCGCAATCCCCCTAACTATGGCTACACCTTC
>.|TRBV6-6|.|TRBJ1-2
CASSYSNRDGYTF
TGTGCCAGCAGTTATTCAAACAGGGATGGCTACACCTTC
>TRBD2|TRBV18|.|TRBJ2-5
CASSGGRGETQYF
TGTGCCAGCTCAGGCGGGAGAGGAGAGACCCAGTACTTC
>.|TRBV7-9|.|TRBJ1-2
CASSSSRGRGYGYTF
TGTGCCAGCAGCTCATCCAGGGGACGCGGGTATGGCTACACCTTC